The 32 T cell receptor beta chains below were found in one sample sequenced in a study of blood T cells in healthy people across ages. Next came a second PCR, run for roughly 7 to 12 cycles, which used a sample-barcoded 5' primer along with a J-beta primer mix. TCRdb reprocessed the 5' RACE reads with MiXCR, giving one entry per CDR3 protein. Of under 2 million distinct CDR3 sequences listed, roughly 30% are singletons. Sequencing used blood. These receptors originate from a woman aged 25-40 years in good health.

The J gene is TRBJ2-3, the V gene TRBV9, with TRBD2 identical over 7 bases. V was pared by 4 bases and J by 4 bases, with 9 bases of the junction left unmatched. In germline, CDR1 is SGDLS, CDR2 YYNGEE. The CDR3 covers 15 residues. CDR3 sequence: CASSSRLASPDTQYF. The CDR3, as DNA: TGTGCCAGCAGCTCCAGACTAGCCAGCCCAGATACGCAGTATTTT. Filled out from reference TRBV9 and TRBJ2-3, the complete variable domain reads DSGVTQTPKHLITATGQRVTLRCSPRSGDLSVYWYQQSLDQGLQFLIQYYNGEERAKGNILERFSAQQFPDLHSELNLSSLELGDSALYFCASSSRLASPDTQYFGPGTRLTVL.

The CDR3 sequence is CASSQDYWQGAYEQYF. The CDR3 coding sequence is TGTGCCAGCAGCCAAGATTATTGGCAGGGAGCCTACGAGCAGTACTTC. The chain couples TRBV3-1 to TRBJ2-7; D tentatively fits TRBD1 or TRBD2 (5 bases each). CDR1 and CDR2 (germline): LGHDT, YNNKEL (reference sequence). This CDR3 comprises 16 residues. The V end was cut by 0 bases, the J end by 2 bases, with 14 bases between.

The V and J genes are TRBV20-1 and TRBJ1-2, with 10 bases fitting TRBD1. Germline CDR1 DFQATT, CDR2 SNEGSKA (reference sequence). The V and J ends lost 1 base and 4 bases, in that order; junction bases with no gene match: 9. CDR3 length equals 16 residues. CDR3: CSARGAGQGGPYGYTF. In DNA form, the CDR3 reads TGCAGTGCTAGAGGAGCAGGACAGGGGGGGCCCTATGGCTACACCTTC.

This clonotype was counted a few times. The chain recombines TRBV4-1 with TRBJ1-3, with TRBD1 matching over 8 bases. V shed 3 bases and J 4 bases; nucleotides not matched to a gene: 5. The CDR3 covers 15 residues. The V gene's germline CDR1 is MGHRA and CDR2 YSYEKL. The CDR3 sequence is CASSQTGAAGNTIYF. CDR3 nucleotide sequence: TGCGCCAGCAGCCAGACAGGGGCTGCAGGAAACACCATATATTTT.

The rearrangement joins TRBV12-5 to TRBJ2-2; 7 positions match TRBD1. The V and J ends lost 7 bases and 6 bases, in that order; junction bases with no gene match: 14. This CDR3 comprises 16 residues. CDR1 and CDR2 (germline): LGHNT, FRNRAP. The CDR3 loop reads CASAKNQGDLAGELFF. The CDR3, as DNA: TGTGCTAGTGCCAAGAATCAGGGGGATCTGGCCGGGGAGCTGTTTTTT.

The chain couples TRBV30 to TRBJ1-2; D is unclear. Trimming cost V 3 bases and J 2 bases, with 10 bases left between them. Germline V gives CDR1 GTSNPN, CDR2 SVGIG (reference sequence). This CDR3 region has 13 residues. This CDR3 is CAWSVDENYGYTF. The CDR3 coding sequence is TGTGCCTGGAGCGTGGACGAGAACTATGGCTACACCTTC.

The chain links TRBV19 to TRBJ2-3, with D hard to call. This CDR3 region has 15 residues. Germline CDR1 LNHDA, CDR2 SQIVND (reference sequence). The germline V and J ends were trimmed by 3 bases and 2 bases, with 12 bases remaining between them. As DNA, the CDR3 is TGTGCCAGTAGTATCGGACGGCTTCTCACAGATACGCAGTATTTT. It codes for CASSIGRLLTDTQYF.

On this clonotype: The junction shows a germline mismatch at one end, possibly a read error. The genes are TRBV7-2 and TRBJ2-7; possibly TRBD1 for D (6 bases). This CDR3 comprises 14 residues. CDR1 SGHTA and CDR2 FQGNSA come from the germline V gene. The CDR3 DNA follows: TGTGCCAGCAGCTTAGGCAGGACAGAATACGAGCGGTACTTC. This gives the protein CASSLGRTEYERYF.

This clonotype was seen a handful of times. The chain has TRBV5-1 and TRBJ1-6; 7 bases are a match to TRBD1. Losses at the gene ends were 5 bases for V and 6 bases for J; bases not matched to a gene: 11. The CDR3 covers 16 residues. The V gene's germline CDR1 is SGHRS and CDR2 YFSETQ. The CDR3 spells CASSQGGYGLNSPLHF. DNA of the CDR3: TGCGCCAGCAGTCAAGGGGGCTATGGCCTTAATTCACCCCTCCACTTT.

J is TRBJ1-2 and V is TRBV20-1; possibly TRBD1 for D (5 bases). This CDR3 is built from 14 residues. Trimming took off 5 bases at V and 6 bases at J, with 19 bases between the two ends. CDR1 is DFQATT and CDR2 is SNEGSKA in the germline V gene (reference sequence). The DNA of the CDR3 is TGCAGTGCTCTTGGGACGGTTAGCTCTAATGGCTACACCTTC. Translated, it gives CSALGTVSSNGYTF.

This chain uses TRBV20-1 with TRBJ2-2; TRBD1 might be the D (6 bases). CDR3 length: 15 residues. The germline V gene has CDR1 DFQATT and CDR2 SNEGSKA (reference sequence). V shed 5 bases and J shed 2 bases, with 15 bases lying between them. The DNA of the CDR3 is TGCAGTGCTTACAACGGGACATATAACACCGGGGAGCTGTTTTTT. As protein: CSAYNGTYNTGELFF.

Only a few counts were recorded for this clonotype. The V gene is TRBV3-1, the J gene TRBJ2-3, with a weak D call TRBD2 (5 bases). Germline V gene sequence: CDR1 LGHDT, CDR2 YNNKEL (reference sequence). The CDR3 extends over 15 amino acids. V gave up 0 bases and J gave up 5 bases, with 12 bases separating them. CDR3 DNA sequence: TGTGCCAGCAGCCAAGACAGGAAAGGAGGAGATACGCAGTATTTT. Translated: CASSQDRKGGDTQYF.

This clonotype was detected a few times. The chain recombines TRBV20-1 with TRBJ1-1, with D hard to call. The CDR3 is 14 amino acids. Trimming took off 0 bases at V and 4 bases at J, with 12 bases between the two ends. Germline CDR1 DFQATT, CDR2 SNEGSKA (reference sequence). The CDR3 spells CSARDNLRGTEAFF. The CDR3 region has the DNA TGCAGTGCTAGAGATAACCTTCGGGGCACTGAAGCTTTCTTT.

In this sample, this clonotype turned up a few times. CDR3 residues: CSARASDRGLETQYF. DNA of the CDR3: TGCAGTGCTAGAGCATCGGACAGGGGCTTAGAGACCCAGTACTTC. The rearrangement links TRBV20-1 to TRBJ2-5, with 9 bases matching TRBD1. The germline V gene encodes CDR1 DFQATT and CDR2 SNEGSKA (reference sequence). V shed 1 base and J 4 bases; nucleotides not matched to a gene: 7. The CDR3 extends over 15 amino acids.

Many counts were recorded for this clonotype. V and J are TRBV29-1 and TRBJ2-7; D call uncertain. CDR3 length: 12 residues. Germline loops: CDR1 SQVTM, CDR2 ANQGSEA. For the CDR3, the DNA is TGCGCAGGAACGGGCAACTCCTACGAGCAGTACTTC. Translated: CAGTGNSYEQYF.

The chain recombines TRBV29-1 with TRBJ1-4; tentatively, D is TRBD1 (5 bases). There are 16 residues in the CDR3. V lost 7 bases and J 0 bases, leaving 18 bases between the germline ends. Germline-derived CDR1 and CDR2 are SQVTM and ANQGSEA. The CDR3 loop is CSASVGTTATNEKLFF. CDR3 nucleotides: TGCAGCGCCTCAGTGGGGACCACTGCAACTAATGAAAAACTGTTTTTT.

The chain uses TRBV20-1 and TRBJ2-7; either TRBD1 or TRBD2 may supply D (6 bases each). The V and J ends lost 6 bases and 2 bases respectively, with 14 bases between them. This CDR3 is built from 13 residues. Germline V gene lookup returns CDR1 DFQATT and CDR2 SNEGSKA (reference sequence). CDR3 loop: CSAPWGATYEQYF. CDR3 in DNA: TGCAGTGCCCCCTGGGGGGCAACCTACGAGCAGTACTTC.

The rearrangement uses TRBV6-5 and TRBJ2-2, with D possibly TRBD2 on 6 matching bases. Germline-derived CDR1 and CDR2 are MNHEY and SVGAGI. CDR3 size: 14 residues. Trimming took off 5 bases at V and 6 bases at J, with 13 bases between the two ends. CDR3 in amino acids: CASSVRLVPGELFF. The CDR3 DNA sequence: TGTGCCAGCAGTGTCCGACTAGTGCCCGGGGAGCTGTTTTTT.

V and J are TRBV5-1 and TRBJ2-5; 8 nucleotides align to TRBD1. This CDR3 is 16 amino acids long. The J segment lost 2 bases and the V segment lost 1 base, leaving 7 bases of the junction unmatched. From germline, CDR1 is SGHRS and CDR2 YFSETQ. CDR3 sequence: CASSLRQGRKQETQYF. DNA of the CDR3: TGCGCCAGCAGCTTGAGACAGGGGCGAAAACAAGAGACCCAGTACTTC.

Ten or more counts support this clonotype. The chain recombines TRBV3-1 with TRBJ2-7; 12 bases line up with TRBD2. Per the germline V gene, CDR1 is LGHDT and CDR2 is YNNKEL (reference sequence). This CDR3 spans 15 amino acids. The junction had 5 bases not matched to a gene; V was cut back by 5 bases and J by 3 bases. CDR3 sequence: CASSSGLAGYYEQYF. CDR3 nucleotides: TGTGCCAGCAGCAGTGGACTAGCGGGGTACTACGAGCAGTACTTC.

The chain couples TRBV6-4 to TRBJ1-2, with a tentative D call TRBD1 (6 bases). The germline gives CDR1 MRHNA, CDR2 SNTAGT. The CDR3 is 15 residues long. The V and J ends lost 10 bases and 6 bases respectively, with 24 bases between them. The CDR3 region is CANTGLGSRGHGYTF. The CDR3 nucleotides read TGTGCCAACACAGGGTTAGGATCCCGAGGGCATGGCTACACCTTC.

The chain uses TRBV20-1 and TRBJ2-3; 9 positions agree with TRBD2. Germline assignment: CDR1 DFQATT and CDR2 SNEGSKA (reference sequence). The CDR3 runs 18 residues. J gave up 4 bases and V 6 bases, and 20 bases lay outside the gene matches. The CDR3, as DNA: TGCAGTGCATCCCGGCCCCACGCTTGGACTAGCGTCCCAGATACGCAGTATTTT. Amino acids: CSASRPHAWTSVPDTQYF.

The sample holds many counts of this clonotype. The J gene is TRBJ2-5, the V gene TRBV6-6; no clear D. The assigned J gene may be wrong: the sequence end matches TRBJ2-7 better. Germline V gene lookup returns CDR1 MNHNY and CDR2 SVGAGI (reference sequence). There are 11 residues in the CDR3. The chain's CDR3 is CASSVSNEQYF. CDR3 sequence (DNA): TGTGCCAGCAGCGTTAGTAACGAGCAGTACTTC.

The chain uses TRBV20-1 and TRBJ2-3; 9 bases map to TRBD2. Germline values: CDR1 DFQATT, CDR2 SNEGSKA (reference sequence). The J segment lost 1 base and the V segment lost 8 bases, leaving 13 bases of the junction unmatched. The CDR3 contains 16 residues. The CDR3 sequence: CSTTLGGRAGTDTQYF. CDR3 nucleotide sequence: TGCAGTACTACTTTAGGCGGGAGGGCCGGCACAGATACGCAGTATTTT.

This clonotype occurred a few times. CDR3: CASSQGVAREGLPSYEQYF. CDR3 coding DNA: TGTGCCAGCAGCCAAGGGGTGGCGCGGGAGGGCCTCCCTAGCTACGAGCAGTACTTC. V and J are TRBV3-1 and TRBJ2-7; 9 positions match TRBD2. V shed 1 base and J 3 bases; nucleotides not matched to a gene: 16. CDR1 LGHDT and CDR2 YNNKEL come from the germline V gene (reference sequence). The CDR3 is 19 residues long.

In its sample, this clonotype was seen a few times. The chain recombines TRBV6-1 with TRBJ1-1; D perhaps matches TRBD1 (6 bases). The V gene lost 3 bases and the J gene lost 7 bases, with 12 bases spanning the gap. The CDR3 contains 13 residues. In germline, CDR1 is MNHNS, CDR2 SASEGT. In DNA form, the CDR3 reads TGTGCCAGCAGTGACAGGCAGGGGATTGAAGCTTTCTTT. Protein: CASSDRQGIEAFF.

In the case of this clonotype: One end of the junction varies from germline; a read error may be responsible. V and J are TRBV6-7 and TRBJ1-2; 10 bases are shared with TRBD1. TRBV6-7 is filed as an ORF, its function uncertain. This CDR3 region has 12 residues. The CDR3 sequence is CARPGTGDGHTF. The CDR3 nucleotides are TGTGCCAGGCCCGGGACAGGGGATGGCCACACCTTC.

This clonotype showed up many times. DNA for the CDR3: TGCGCCAGCAGCGAGTCAGGGGAACGTGGCTACACCTTC. Translated: CASSESGERGYTF. The chain links TRBV5-1 to TRBJ1-2; D is possibly TRBD1 (6 bases). Trimming removed 4 bases from V and 7 bases from J, with 14 bases in between. Germline V gene lookup returns CDR1 SGHRS and CDR2 YFSETQ. The CDR3 spans 13 residues.

This clonotype occurred a few times. The chain carries TRBV9 and TRBJ2-1, with TRBD1 identical over 7 bases. Germline V gives CDR1 SGDLS, CDR2 YYNGEE. After removal of 4 bases from V and 2 bases from J, the junction contained 6 bases not matched to a gene. This CDR3 is built from 15 residues. In DNA form, the CDR3 reads TGTGCCAGCAGCTACCTCGACAGGGCCTACAATGAGCAGTTCTTC. This sequence encodes CASSYLDRAYNEQFF.

This chain uses TRBV20-1 with TRBJ1-2; TRBD1 matches 9 bases. The V gene's germline CDR1 is DFQATT and CDR2 SNEGSKA (reference sequence). V shed 6 bases and J 5 bases; nucleotides not matched to a gene: 7. CDR3 length: 13 residues. The CDR3 loop reads CSATGGDRYGYTF. DNA of the CDR3: TGCAGTGCAACAGGGGGCGATCGGTATGGCTACACCTTC.

V and J are TRBV4-1 and TRBJ1-4; D is unclear. The CDR3 sequence is 14 residues long. V lost 5 bases, J lost 8 bases, and 15 bases lay in between. Germline loops: CDR1 MGHRA, CDR2 YSYEKL. For the CDR3, the DNA is TGCGCCAGCAGCTCCGGAAGGACTCTAGAAAAACTGTTTTTT. This codes for CASSSGRTLEKLFF.

This clonotype was counted once. One end of the junction fails to match germline, which may point to a read error. This chain connects TRBV20-1 to TRBJ2-7, with D possibly being TRBD1 or TRBD2 (5 bases each). CDR1 is DFQATT, CDR2 SNEGSKA, per germline (reference sequence). CDR3 length equals 16 residues. The CDR3 sequence: CSARDQPGTSSHEQYF. As DNA, the CDR3 is TGCAGTGCTAGAGATCAGCCGGGGACCAGCTCCCACGAGCAGTACTTC.